What follows are 24 T cell receptor beta chains derived from one specimen sequenced in a study of tissue T cells after allogeneic stem cell transplantation. Time point indicated: mouse harvest day 7 after allogeneic transplant. The graft held 10^6 splenic CD5+ T cells and 10^7 T-cell-depleted bone marrow cells. Libraries were prepared by immunoSEQ multiplex PCR; TCRdb keeps only in-frame clonotypes and omits some of them. The sample gives about 6,600 clones, approximately 44% of which show up once; roughly 8% is in the top ten. Sequenced sample: lymph node tissue. The receptors originated from a female BALB/c mouse given C57BL/6 T cells with graft-versus-host disease after an allogeneic hematopoietic cell transplant.

Concerning this clone: Genes and germline come from the mouse. The read gets to within 1 residue of the CDR3 end, and the germline J gene fills in the rest. The chain has TRBV14 and TRBJ2-3; 7 nucleotides agree with TRBD2. The CDR3 consists of 16 residues. Trimming at V came to 2 bases and at J to 1 base, leaving 7 bases not matched to a gene. The germline CDR1 and CDR2 sequences are SGHDT and FRDEAV. Partial CDR3 DNA: TGTGCCAGCAGTTTGTATGGGGGGAGGGGTGCAGAAACGCTGTAT. Amino acid sequence: CASSLYGGRGAETLY. The whole CDR3 sequence is CASSLYGGRGAETLYF.

In the case of this clone: Gene and germline names: mouse. The read comes to an end 1 residue before the CDR3 does, leaving the germline J gene to fill in the end. The chain recombines TRBV16 with TRBJ2-2; the D is unclear. The CDR3 length is 15 residues. The germline gives CDR1 SGHSA, CDR2 FRNQAP. V lost 0 bases to trimming and J lost 0 bases, with 5 bases between them. The covered CDR3 bases are TGTGCAAGCAGCTTAGACAGTGCAAACACCGGGCAGCTCTAC. It yields the protein CASSLDSANTGQLY. The complete CDR3 protein is CASSLDSANTGQLYF.

This clone came up a few times. Mouse gene names apply. The read stops 1 residue short of the end of the CDR3; the missing end is completed from the germline J gene. The chain is built from TRBV13-2 and TRBJ2-5; TRBD2 aligns across 8 bases. CDR3 length equals 15 residues. The junction had 8 bases not matched to a gene; V was cut back by 2 bases and J by 6 bases. CDR1 and CDR2 from the germline V gene are NNHNN and SYGAGS (reference sequence). The chain's CDR3 is CASGEAGGRGDTQYF. The covered CDR3 bases are TGTGCCAGCGGTGAAGCTGGGGGGAGAGGGGACACCCAGTAC.

A note on this clone: Gene labels here are mouse ones. The sequenced CDR3 bases are TGTGCCAGCAGTCAAACCGGGACAGGGGGCGGGGAACAGTAC. It encodes CASSQTGTGGGEQY. The CDR3 as a whole reads CASSQTGTGGGEQYF. This chain joins TRBV15 and TRBJ2-7; 12 bases fit TRBD1. The read ends 1 residue shy of where the CDR3 ends; the end is completed using the germline J gene. V lost 5 bases, J lost 7 bases, and 9 bases stayed unmatched. Looked up from germline, CDR1 is SGHND and CDR2 is FRSKSL. This CDR3 comprises 15 residues. Full variable domain (remainder filled in from reference TRBV15 and TRBJ2-7): DAGVTQTPRHEVAEKGQTIILKCEPVSGHNDLFWYRQTKIQGLELLSYFRSKSLMEDGGAFKDRFKAEMLNSSFSTLKIQPTEPKDSAVYLCASSQTGTGGGEQYFGPGTRLTVL.

On this clone: Genes here carry mouse names. Read coverage stops 1 residue before the CDR3 terminus; the germline J gene supplies the remainder. The genes are TRBV12-1 and TRBJ1-4; D is unclear. V lost 2 bases and J lost 7, with 13 bases in between. The CDR3 consists of 14 residues. The V gene's germline CDR1 is SGHSN and CDR2 HYEKVE. Partial CDR3 DNA: TGTGCCAGCTCTCCCCGAGGCTCCCGCGAAAGATTATTT. Translated: CASSPRGSRERLF. The entire CDR3 protein is CASSPRGSRERLFF.

A few counts support this clone. Here the gene names and germline are mouse. Read data end 1 residue before the CDR3 end; the end is taken from the germline J gene. The V gene is TRBV19, the J gene TRBJ2-5; tentatively, D is TRBD1 (5 bases). Germline V gene lookup returns CDR1 FNHDT and CDR2 SITEND (reference sequence). The CDR3 loop spans 12 amino acids. Deletions cut 5 bases from V and 2 bases from J, with 6 bases between. The CDR3 DNA, read in part, is TGTGCCAGCAGGGACATCCAAGACACCCAGTAC. This translates into CASRDIQDTQY. The CDR3 in its entirety is CASRDIQDTQYF.

About this clone itself: The genes are named according to mouse. The CDR3 goes on 1 residue after the read ends, and that part is filled in from the germline J gene. V and J are TRBV2 and TRBJ2-4, with D perhaps TRBD2 (6 bases). Germline-derived CDR1 and CDR2 are LGHNA and YSYQKL. This CDR3 region has 16 residues. Trimming took off 0 bases at V and 0 bases at J, with 10 bases between the two ends. The CDR3 sequence is CASSQDLGLSQNTLYF. The sequenced CDR3 bases are TGTGCCAGCAGCCAAGATCTGGGGCTTAGTCAAAACACCTTGTAC. The whole variable domain, remainder taken from reference TRBV2 and TRBJ2-4, is DPKIIQKPKYLVAVTGSEKILICEQYLGHNAMYWYRQSAKKPLEFMFSYSYQKLMDNQTASSRFQPQSSKKNHLDLQITALKPDDSATYFCASSQDLGLSQNTLYFGAGTRLSVL.

Remarks on this clone: Gene names and germline match the mouse. The CDR3 sequence: CASSLRGGTEVFF. The sequenced part of the CDR3 DNA is TGTGCTAGCAGTTTAAGGGGGGGGACAGAAGTCTTC. The gene calls are TRBV29 and TRBJ1-1; D perhaps matches TRBD1 (6 bases). Read sequence stops 1 residue before the CDR3 end, and the germline J gene provides the missing end. The CDR3 is 13 residues long. Trimming cost V 2 bases and J 5 bases, with 9 bases left between them. The germline CDR1 and CDR2 sequences are MSHET and SYDVDS.

This clone was seen only a few times. Here the gene names and germline are mouse. The covered CDR3 bases are TGCACCTGCAGTGCGCCCAGGTATGCTGAGCAGTTC. Amino acid sequence: CTCSAPRYAEQF. The whole CDR3 sequence reads CTCSAPRYAEQFF. The rearrangement uses TRBV1 and TRBJ2-1, with D unclear. From the germline J gene comes the end of the CDR3, since the read stops 1 residue before it. Trimming pared 3 bases from V and 4 bases from J, leaving 7 bases between. CDR3 size: 13 residues. Germline CDR1 NSQYPW, CDR2 LRSPGD (reference sequence). The full variable domain, its missing parts supplied by reference TRBV1 and TRBJ2-1, is VTLLEQNPRWRLVPRGQAVNLRCILKNSQYPWMSWYQQDLQKQLQWLFTLRSPGDKEVKSLPGADYLATRVTDTELRLQVANMSQGRTLYCTCSAPRYAEQFFGPGTRLTVL.

Comment on this clone: All gene names here are mouse names. Read sequence stops 1 residue before the CDR3 end, and the germline J gene provides the missing end. V and J are TRBV5 and TRBJ2-5; D is uncertain. V was pared by 0 bases and J by 5 bases, with 6 bases between. Germline lookup yields CDR1 LGHNA and CDR2 YNLKQL (reference sequence). The length of the CDR3 is 13 residues. The CDR3 sequence is CASSQDRRDTQYF. CDR3 bases read: TGTGCCAGCAGCCAAGACAGGCGAGACACCCAGTAC.

This clone was found once. The gene names here belong to mouse. Read sequence stops 1 residue before the CDR3 end, and the germline J gene provides the missing end. The chain combines TRBV1 with TRBJ1-6; D is perhaps TRBD1 (5 bases). TRBJ1-6 is noted as an ORF with a role that remains uncertain. The germline gives CDR1 NSQYPW, CDR2 LRSPGD (reference sequence). CDR3 length equals 13 residues. V dropped 4 bases and J dropped 4 bases, with 5 bases sitting between them. CDR3 sequence: CTCSGQYNSPLYF. Partial CDR3 DNA: TGCACCTGCAGTGGACAGTATAATTCGCCCCTCTAC.

In its sample, this clone is medium-sized. Mouse gene names and germline throughout. The sequence runs out 1 residue before the end of the CDR3; the remainder is reconstructed from the germline J gene. The chain is built from TRBV13-3 and TRBJ2-1; TRBD2 matches at 10 bases. With 5 bases clipped from V and 1 base from J, the junction kept 3 bases outside the gene matches. The CDR3 is made up of 15 amino acids. Germline V gene data show CDR1 as NNHDY and CDR2 as SYVADS. The DNA read from the CDR3 is TGTGCCAGCAGCGGACTGGGGGCCAACTATGCTGAGCAGTTC. Translating it yields CASSGLGANYAEQF. The full CDR3 protein is CASSGLGANYAEQFF.

This clone was observed a handful of times. Mouse gene names apply. The read finishes 1 residue shy of the CDR3 end, and the germline J gene is used to complete it. The chain joins TRBV16 to TRBJ1-4, with D maybe TRBD1 (6 bases). Germline CDR1 SGHSA, CDR2 FRNQAP. The V end lost 3 bases, the J end lost 6 bases, and 11 bases lay between the germline ends. This CDR3 has 14 amino acids. CDR3 loop: CASSFQGWDERLFF. Incomplete CDR3 DNA: TGTGCAAGCAGCTTTCAGGGGTGGGACGAAAGATTATTT.

With respect to this clone: Each gene name is a mouse one. The read stops 1 residue short of the end of the CDR3; the missing end is completed from the germline J gene. The rearrangement links TRBV26 to TRBJ1-2, with 7 bases fitting TRBD1. V was clipped by 3 bases and J by 4 bases; unmatched bases: 2. This CDR3 has 13 residues. Per the germline V gene, CDR1 is KGHPV and CDR2 is FQNQEV (reference sequence). Incomplete CDR3 DNA: TGTGCCAGCAGTCTAAGGGGGCGCTCCGACTACACC. It yields the protein CASSLRGRSDYT. The entire CDR3 protein is CASSLRGRSDYTF.

In the case of this clone: Gene names follow the mouse nomenclature. The CDR3 is cut off 1 residue early in the read; its end comes from the germline J gene. The genes are TRBV1 and TRBJ2-2; tentative D call: TRBD1 (6 bases). The CDR3 length is 16 residues. V shed 1 base and J shed 4 bases, with 13 bases lying between them. The germline V gene encodes CDR1 NSQYPW and CDR2 LRSPGD (reference sequence). The CDR3 region is CTCSAADRPGTGQLYF. The covered CDR3 bases are TGCACCTGCAGTGCAGCAGACAGGCCAGGCACCGGGCAGCTCTAC.

Note on this clone: These gene names are mouse names. The CDR3 goes on 1 residue after the read ends, and that part is filled in from the germline J gene. The chain recombines TRBV15 with TRBJ2-7; D may correspond to TRBD1 or TRBD2 (5 bases each). V was shortened by 6 bases and J by 1 base, with 13 bases between the two germline ends. Germline V gene sequence: CDR1 SGHND, CDR2 FRSKSL. This CDR3 comprises 14 residues. The part of the CDR3 DNA that was read is TGTGCCAGCAGGCGAGGCGGGGGATCCTATGAACAGTAC. Protein sequence: CASRRGGGSYEQY. The CDR3, in full, reads CASRRGGGSYEQYF.

This clone has only a few counts. Mouse names are used for the genes. The observed sequence ends 1 residue before the CDR3 terminus, with the missing tail filled in from the germline J gene. This sequence joins TRBV17 and TRBJ2-5; D gene unclear. The CDR3 runs to 14 residues. Germline CDR1 reads MNHDT; CDR2 reads YYDKIL. Trimming left V 4 bases short and J 2 bases short, with 10 bases between. The CDR3 bases that were read are TGTGCTAGCAGTAAGCGGGGTCTCCAAGACACCCAGTAC. Residues: CASSKRGLQDTQY. The complete CDR3 reads CASSKRGLQDTQYF.

Only a few counts were recorded for this clone. Any gene name here is a mouse gene name. The DNA ends 1 residue before the CDR3 does, and the rest of the CDR3 is filled in from the germline J gene. The chain is built from TRBV26 and TRBJ1-1; D gene ambiguous. Germline loops: CDR1 KGHPV, CDR2 FQNQEV (reference sequence). V shed 0 bases and J shed 0 bases, with 5 bases lying between them. The CDR3 is 14 residues long. CDR3 amino acids: CASSLSRANTEVFF. The sequenced part of the CDR3 DNA is TGTGCCAGCAGTCTGTCGAGGGCAAACACAGAAGTCTTC.

Points on this clone: Genes and germline come from the mouse. Coverage ceases 1 residue before the CDR3 finishes, and the germline J gene fills in the end. V usage is TRBV26 and J usage is TRBJ2-7; tentative D call: TRBD2 (6 bases). V lost 4 bases and J lost 0, with 10 bases in between. Germline-derived CDR1 and CDR2 are KGHPV and FQNQEV (reference sequence). This CDR3 has 14 residues. The sequenced CDR3 bases are TGTGCCAGCAGTCCCTCTGGGGTCTCCTATGAACAGTAC. Amino acid sequence: CASSPSGVSYEQY. The full CDR3 protein is CASSPSGVSYEQYF.

Concerning this clone itself: Genes and germline come from the mouse. The missing CDR3 end, 1 residue past where the read stops, is filled in from the germline J gene. This chain uses TRBV26 with TRBJ1-6; D unresolved. TRBJ1-6 is known as an ORF, though its function is uncertain. Germline CDR1 is KGHPV and CDR2 is FQNQEV (reference sequence). V was trimmed by 2 bases and J by 0 bases, leaving 5 bases between them. This CDR3 has 15 residues. CDR3 bases read: TGTGCCAGCAGTCTGGAGGATTCCTATAATTCGCCCCTCTAC. This translates into CASSLEDSYNSPLY. From start to end, the CDR3 is CASSLEDSYNSPLYF.

The sample holds a few counts of this clone. Gene and germline names: mouse. From the germline J gene comes the end of the CDR3, since the read stops 1 residue before it. V and J are TRBV1 and TRBJ2-2; possibly TRBD1 or TRBD2 for D (6 bases each). This CDR3 spans 14 amino acids. Trimming left V 3 bases short and J 5 bases short, with 10 bases between. The germline V gene encodes CDR1 NSQYPW and CDR2 LRSPGD (reference sequence). The CDR3 region is CTCSAGARTGQLYF. The CDR3 DNA, read in part, is TGCACCTGCAGTGCGGGGGCACGGACCGGGCAGCTCTAC. Together with reference TRBV1 and TRBJ2-2, the CDR3 gives the full variable domain: VTLLEQNPRWRLVPRGQAVNLRCILKNSQYPWMSWYQQDLQKQLQWLFTLRSPGDKEVKSLPGADYLATRVTDTELRLQVANMSQGRTLYCTCSAGARTGQLYFGEGSKLTVL.

About this clone: Gene names denote mouse genes. Read coverage stops 1 residue before the CDR3 terminus; the germline J gene supplies the remainder. V gene TRBV14 combines with J gene TRBJ1-1; the D is unclear. Trimming removed 5 bases at V and 5 bases at J, with 10 bases between. CDR3 length: 12 amino acids. CDR1 is SGHDT and CDR2 is FRDEAV in the germline V gene. The CDR3 sequence is CASSFDTTEVFF. CDR3 bases read: TGTGCCAGCAGCTTCGACACTACAGAAGTCTTC.

This clone was detected a few times. Each gene name is a mouse one. Coverage ceases 1 residue before the CDR3 finishes, and the germline J gene fills in the end. The chain is built from TRBV26 and TRBJ1-2, with a weak D call TRBD1 (6 bases). Trimming removed 2 bases at V and 0 bases at J, with 10 bases between. Germline V gene data show CDR1 as KGHPV and CDR2 as FQNQEV (reference sequence). The length of the CDR3 is 15 residues. The part of the CDR3 DNA that was read is TGTGCCAGCAGTCTGCCGGGGGCGGCAAACTCCGACTACACC. The encoded protein is CASSLPGAANSDYT. The whole CDR3 reads CASSLPGAANSDYTF. The entire variable domain, with the rest obtained from reference TRBV26 and TRBJ1-2, is as follows: NSKVIQTPRYLVKGQGQKAKMRCIPEKGHPVVFWYQQNKNNEFKFLINFQNQEVLQQIDMTEKRFSAECPSNSPCSLEIQSSEAGDSALYLCASSLPGAANSDYTFGSGTRLLVI.

A few counts support this clone. Gene labels here are mouse ones. The read ends 1 residue early relative to the CDR3; the germline J gene fills the gap. The chain uses TRBV3 and TRBJ1-5; D remains ambiguous. This CDR3 region has 12 residues. Germline V gene lookup returns CDR1 SNHLY and CDR2 FYNGKV (reference sequence). V was cut by 5 bases and J by 3 bases, with 5 bases left in between. The sequenced CDR3 bases are TGTGCCAGCAGCCGACCCAACCAGGCTCCGCTT. Residues: CASSRPNQAPL. The complete CDR3 sequence is CASSRPNQAPLF.